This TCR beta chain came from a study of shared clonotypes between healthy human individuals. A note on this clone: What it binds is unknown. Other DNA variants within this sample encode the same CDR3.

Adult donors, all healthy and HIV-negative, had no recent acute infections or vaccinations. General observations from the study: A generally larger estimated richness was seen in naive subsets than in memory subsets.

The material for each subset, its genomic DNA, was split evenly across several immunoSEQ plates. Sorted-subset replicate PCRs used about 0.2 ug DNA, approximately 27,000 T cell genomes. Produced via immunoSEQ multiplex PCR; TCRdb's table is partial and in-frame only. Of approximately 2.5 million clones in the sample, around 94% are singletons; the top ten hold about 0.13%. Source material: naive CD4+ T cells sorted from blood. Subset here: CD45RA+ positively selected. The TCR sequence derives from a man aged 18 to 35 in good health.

The CDR3 spells CASSEQGVTGELFF. The CDR3 DNA reads as TGCGCCAGCAGCGAACAAGGGGTTACCGGGGAGCTGTTTTTT. The chain carries TRBV5-1 and TRBJ2-2; perhaps TRBD1 as D (5 bases). The CDR3 runs to 14 residues. Germline lookup yields CDR1 SGHRS and CDR2 YFSETQ. V shed 4 bases and J shed 5 bases, with 12 bases lying between them.